This is a list of T cell receptor beta chains from one sample in a study of Graves' ophthalmopathy and Graves' hyperthyroidism. TCRdb reprocessed the multiplex PCR reads with MiXCR, giving one entry per CDR3 protein. The sample holds 450,000 to 600,000 distinct CDR3 sequences; less than 40% are singletons and the top ten take about 4.2%. Source material: peripheral blood or thyroid tissue (not recorded which). These receptors were taken from an adult man with Graves' hyperthyroidism. Each CDR3 is given with its conserved first and last residue. The D gene is left open where the match is weak. A row's size may be missing; if present it is once, few, many or a size class.

14 TRBD1 TRBJ1-1 many TRBV5-1 TGCGCCAGCAGCTTCTTTACAGGGGGCCCTGAAGCTTTCTTT CASSFFTGGPEAFF
13 - TRBJ1-5 few TRBV28 TGTGCCACCTCTGGGGAGGGATACCAGCCCCAGCATTTT CATSGEGYQPQHF
13 - TRBJ2-3 - TRBV7-2 TGTGCCAGCAGCTCTCGCCTTACAGATACGCAGTATTTT CASSSRLTDTQYF
16 - TRBJ1-5 many TRBV24-1 TGTGCCACCAGCCCCACAGGGCCCTATAGCAATCAGCCCCAGCATTTT CATSPTGPYSNQPQHF
13 - TRBJ1-3 - TRBV29-1 TGCAGCCAGGACGGGGTAGAAGGAAACACCATATATTTT CSQDGVEGNTIYF
12 - TRBJ2-7 - TRBV7-9 TGTGCCAGCAGCGCCGGGACACTAGAGCAGTACTTC CASSAGTLEQYF
14 - TRBJ1-2 many TRBV5-6 TGTGCCAGCAGCTTGCAAGACAGTAGCTATGGCTACACCTTC CASSLQDSSYGYTF
16 - TRBJ2-2 many TRBV19 TGTGCCAGTAGTATCTTGGCTAGCGTTTCGGCCGGGGAGCTGTTTTTT CASSILASVSAGELFF
20 - TRBJ1-2 - TRBV2 TGTGCCAGCAGCCAAGAGTATTCACCCTTTCCGGCGGGGGCGGTCTATGGCTACACCTTC CASSQEYSPFPAGAVYGYTF
12 - TRBJ1-3 - TRBV29-1 TGCAGCGTTGAAGGTGGAGTACATTCCATATATTTT CSVEGGVHSIYF
15 TRBD1 TRBJ1-5 - TRBV29-1 TGCAGCGTTGGCTTTGGGACAGGGATCAATCAGCCCCAGCATTTT CSVGFGTGINQPQHF
16 TRBD1 TRBJ1-5 many TRBV10-3 TGTGCCATCAGGGGGGTTGGACAGGGCTCGAATCAGCCCCAGCATTTT CAIRGVGQGSNQPQHF
13 - TRBJ1-2 few TRBV10-3 TGTGCCAGCAGATACGCGTCAGGGTATGGCTACACCTTC CASRYASGYGYTF
14 - TRBJ2-7 - TRBV30 TGTGCCTGGACTTCAACTGGGACAACTTACGAGCGGTACTTC CAWTSTGTTYERYF
12 - TRBJ1-1 many TRBV29-1 TGCAGCGTTGAAGCTGGGACGCCAGTGGCTTTCTTT CSVEAGTPVAFF
13 TRBD2 TRBJ2-7 few TRBV27 TGTGCCAGCATGCAGCGGGGGGTCGGGGAGCAGTACTTC CASMQRGVGEQYF
14 - TRBJ1-4 many TRBV15 TGTGCCACCAGCAGAGAGAGGGGGAATGAAAAACTGTTTTTT CATSRERGNEKLFF
16 TRBD2 TRBJ2-2 many TRBV20-1 TGCAGTGCTGCCCGGACTAGCGGGGCTAACACCGGGGAGCTGTTTTTT CSAARTSGANTGELFF
12 - TRBJ1-5 - TRBV9 TGTGCCAGCAGCGCATCGGGGGGGCCCCAGCATTTT CASSASGGPQHF
15 - TRBJ2-1 many TRBV7-2 TGTGCCAGCAGCTTAGCCAGGGGGGGTTACAATGAGCAGTTCTTC CASSLARGGYNEQFF
18 TRBD2 TRBJ2-6 - TRBV7-9 TGTGCCAGCAGCTTAGTCGGGCGGGGGACCTCTGGGGCCAACGTCCTGACTTTC CASSLVGRGTSGANVLTF
15 - TRBJ2-6 many TRBV10-3 TGTGCCACCCTTCATCAGGGATCTGGGGCCAACGTCCTGACTTTC CATLHQGSGANVLTF